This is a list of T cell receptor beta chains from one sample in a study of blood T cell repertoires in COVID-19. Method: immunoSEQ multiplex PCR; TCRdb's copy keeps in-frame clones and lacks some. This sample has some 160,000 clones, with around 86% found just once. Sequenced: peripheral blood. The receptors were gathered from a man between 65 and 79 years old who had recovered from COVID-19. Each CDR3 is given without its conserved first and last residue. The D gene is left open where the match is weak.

CDR3: ASSLAERGEQF
V: TRBV5-1
D: NA
J: TRBJ2-1

CDR3: ASSPDAGVGNTIY
V: TRBV28
D: NA
J: TRBJ1-3

CDR3: ASSHTSPRSPLH
V: TRBV6-5
D: NA
J: TRBJ1-6

CDR3: ASRPREAGELF
V: TRBV12-3/TRBV12-4
D: NA
J: TRBJ2-2

CDR3: ASSPRVAPETQY
V: TRBV5-1
D: NA
J: TRBJ2-5

CDR3: ASSLKLGEGTDTQY
V: TRBV27
D: NA
J: TRBJ2-3

CDR3: AISELGGQNTEAF
V: TRBV10-3
D: NA
J: TRBJ1-1

CDR3: ASSSWDRANTEAF
V: TRBV9
D: TRBD1
J: TRBJ1-1

CDR3: ASSETGVADTQY
V: TRBV6-1
D: NA
J: TRBJ2-3

CDR3: ATQVSGTSYEQY
V: TRBV7-9
D: NA
J: TRBJ2-7

CDR3: ASSITGSGYT
V: TRBV19
D: NA
J: TRBJ1-2

CDR3: ASSQAGYSPLH
V: TRBV5-4
D: NA
J: TRBJ1-6

CDR3: ASSYSKEGRSPLH
V: TRBV6-5
D: NA
J: TRBJ1-6

CDR3: ASSELRSSYNEQF
V: TRBV6-1
D: NA
J: TRBJ2-1

CDR3: ASSQQTTGPQETQY
V: TRBV5-1
D: NA
J: TRBJ2-5

CDR3: ASSLEGGSYQETQY
V: TRBV5-1
D: TRBD2
J: TRBJ2-5

CDR3: ATRTGSSYEQY
V: TRBV15
D: TRBD1
J: TRBJ2-7

CDR3: ASSQRGGTGGNEQF
V: TRBV3-1/TRBV3-2
D: TRBD1
J: TRBJ2-1

CDR3: ASSSGQATEAF
V: TRBV7-2
D: TRBD1
J: TRBJ1-1

CDR3: ASSLRQGVVNEQF
V: TRBV27
D: TRBD1
J: TRBJ2-1

CDR3: ASSLGAGESYEQY
V: TRBV5-1
D: NA
J: TRBJ2-7

CDR3: ASTWGQGRGEQY
V: TRBV30
D: TRBD1
J: TRBJ2-7

CDR3: ASMGPVGELF
V: TRBV7-9
D: NA
J: TRBJ2-2

CDR3: ASSPGQGVSQPQH
V: TRBV9
D: TRBD1
J: TRBJ1-5

CDR3: ASSEPTGVKNIQY
V: TRBV5-1
D: TRBD1
J: TRBJ2-4

CDR3: SVTTGTSDGTQY
V: TRBV29-1
D: TRBD2
J: TRBJ2-5

CDR3: SASWPPNTGELF
V: TRBV20-1
D: NA
J: TRBJ2-2